This record looks at one T cell receptor beta chain sequence and its context. This entry is derived from a study of T cell responses to AZD1222 COVID-19 vaccine. The repertoire was sequenced with immunoSEQ multiplex PCR; TCRdb's copy has only in-frame clones and lacks some. This sample has roughly 200,000 clones, with about 95% found just once. Per the germline V gene, CDR1 is MNHEY and CDR2 is SVGAGI. Trimming removed 6 bases at V and 2 bases at J, with 4 bases between. The CDR3 sequence is 12 residues long. The sample was peripheral blood, taken 28 days after the second dose of the MenACWY control vaccine. The clonotype comes from an adult who received the MenACWY meningococcal vaccine as a control. The chain is built from TRBV6-5 and TRBJ1-4; D unclear. CDR3 amino acids: CASSQTNEKLFF. The CDR3 DNA reads TGTGCCAGCAGCCAGACTAATGAAAAACTGTTTTTT.